What follows are 22 T cell receptor beta chains derived from one specimen sequenced in a study of identical twins. TCRdb called the 5' RACE reads again in MiXCR, with one record for every CDR3 protein. Here the sample spans roughly 540,000 distinct CDR3 sequences, roughly 21% being singletons. The sample was also linked to a second study, of T cells expressing NK-cell markers.

Sequences were obtained from CD4+ T cells sorted from blood. These TCRs come from a woman aged 18-29 years in good health.

There are a few counts of this clonotype. The chain is built from TRBV20-1 and TRBJ1-1; D gene ambiguous. V was cut by 7 bases and J by 9 bases, with 21 bases left in between. The germline CDR1 and CDR2 sequences are DFQATT and SNEGSKA (reference sequence). The CDR3 sequence is 13 residues long. CDR3 bases: TGCAGTGGAATCGCTTTCCAGGCAGTCAAAGCTTTCTTT. Encoded protein: CSGIAFQAVKAFF.

The chain carries TRBV18 and TRBJ2-5, with D possibly matching TRBD2 (5 bases). CDR3 length: 17 amino acids. V was cut by 3 bases and J by 3 bases, with 20 bases left in between. Germline loops: CDR1 KGHSH, CDR2 LQKENI. CDR3 residues: CASSPSASRYVKETQYF. Written as DNA, the CDR3 is TGTGCCAGCTCACCCTCAGCTAGCCGATATGTCAAAGAGACCCAGTACTTC.

This clonotype occurred a few times. The rearrangement uses TRBV4-2 and TRBJ2-3; possibly TRBD2 for D (6 bases). Trimming shortened V by 1 base and J by 2 bases, and 10 bases separated the two germline ends. Germline V CDR1 and CDR2: LGHNA, YNFKEQ. CDR3 length: 15 residues. This CDR3 reads CASSQVGGPTDTQYF. The CDR3 region has the DNA TGTGCCAGCAGCCAAGTTGGAGGGCCCACAGATACGCAGTATTTT.

This clonotype was seen more than once but under ten times. The chain has TRBV9 and TRBJ2-7; D assignment may be TRBD1 or TRBD2 (5 bases each). CDR3 length: 15 amino acids. V was trimmed by 0 bases and J by 3 bases, leaving 13 bases between them. CDR1 and CDR2 (germline): SGDLS, YYNGEE. The CDR3 spells CASSVGGDAYYEQYF. CDR3 nucleotides: TGTGCCAGCAGCGTAGGAGGGGACGCCTACTACGAGCAGTACTTC.

This chain connects TRBV19 to TRBJ2-3, with 11 bases that match TRBD1. With V trimmed by 7 bases and J by 6 bases, 9 bases remained unmatched. From germline, CDR1 is LNHDA and CDR2 SQIVND (reference sequence). The length of the CDR3 is 15 residues. CDR3 DNA: TGTGCCAGTACCCCCCCGGGACAGGGGGACGATACGCAGTATTTT. The encoded protein is CASTPPGQGDDTQYF.

This clonotype has ten or more counts. The V gene is TRBV14, the J gene TRBJ2-2; D is perhaps TRBD2 (5 bases). V lost 5 bases and J lost 5, with 24 bases in between. CDR3 size: 18 residues. The V gene's germline CDR1 is SGHDN and CDR2 FVKESK. As DNA, the CDR3 is TGTGCCAGCAGCAAAGGACCGGGCCGTGGGTCGGGAACCGGGGAGCTGTTTTTT. It specifies CASSKGPGRGSGTGELFF.

The CDR3 sequence: CASSPTRAGGYNEQFF. The CDR3, as DNA: TGTGCCAGCTCACCGACTCGGGCAGGGGGCTACAATGAGCAGTTCTTC. The J gene is TRBJ2-1, the V gene TRBV18, with 7 positions matching TRBD1. The CDR3 is made up of 16 amino acids. Germline V gene sequence: CDR1 KGHSH, CDR2 LQKENI. Germline trimming cut 3 bases from V and 3 bases from J; bases unmatched to any gene: 8.

Regarding this clonotype: This may arise from a read error, as a much more abundant clone is one base away. The conserved phenylalanine or tryptophan normally closing the CDR3 is absent here, so this likely arose from a read error. This chain uses TRBV7-9 with TRBJ2-1; D remains ambiguous. Per germline, CDR1 SEHNR and CDR2 FQNEAQ (reference sequence). The CDR3 is 15 amino acids. V was trimmed by 5 bases and J by 0 bases, leaving 11 bases between them. CDR3 in DNA: TGTGCCAGCAGCCGTCAGCACCCCTCCTACAATGAGCAGTTCTTA. Amino acid sequence: CASSRQHPSYNEQFL.

The chain carries TRBV27 and TRBJ2-7; the D is unclear. The V and J ends lost 4 bases and 5 bases respectively, with 9 bases between them. CDR1 and CDR2 (germline): MNHEY, SMNVEV (reference sequence). The CDR3 loop spans 12 amino acids. In DNA, the CDR3 is TGTGCCAGCAGTTCTCTGTTTGACGAGCAGTACTTC. It translates to CASSSLFDEQYF.

The rearrangement joins TRBV4-1 to TRBJ2-5; D remains ambiguous. The CDR3 has 12 residues. Trimming cost V 0 bases and J 6 bases, with 5 bases left between them. CDR1 and CDR2 from the germline V gene are MGHRA and YSYEKL. The CDR3: CASSQDGKTQYF. CDR3 in DNA: TGCGCCAGCAGCCAAGATGGAAAGACCCAGTACTTC.

The chain links TRBV5-1 to TRBJ2-2; D not certain. CDR3 length: 15 residues. Germline-derived CDR1 and CDR2 are SGHRS and YFSETQ. Trimming removed 2 bases at V and 2 bases at J, with 10 bases between. CDR3 DNA sequence: TGCGCCAGCAGCTTCGTTGGACCAAACACCGGGGAGCTGTTTTTT. As protein: CASSFVGPNTGELFF.

This rearrangement joins TRBV7-9 to TRBJ2-1; maybe TRBD1 (6 bases). Germline CDR1 and CDR2: SEHNR and FQNEAQ (reference sequence). Trimming removed 3 bases at V and 5 bases at J, with 8 bases between. The CDR3 has 13 amino acids. CDR3 sequence (DNA): TGTGCCAGCAGCTTTAACAGGGACAATGAGCAGTTCTTC. Its protein is CASSFNRDNEQFF.

The chain recombines TRBV7-9 with TRBJ1-1; no clear D. Trimming stripped 5 bases from V and 11 bases from J, with 21 bases between. Germline V gene data show CDR1 as SEHNR and CDR2 as FQNEAQ (reference sequence). The CDR3 runs to 14 residues. CDR3 amino acids: CASSPPVGGYLAFF. The CDR3 nucleotides read TGTGCCAGCAGCCCACCAGTGGGCGGGTATCTCGCTTTCTTT. The whole variable domain, filled in from reference TRBV7-9 and TRBJ1-1, reads DTGVSQNPRHKITKRGQNVTFRCDPISEHNRLYWYRQTLGQGPEFLTYFQNEAQLEKSRLLSDRFSAERPKGSFSTLEIQRTEQGDSAMYLCASSPPVGGYLAFFGQGTRLTVV.

The gene calls are TRBV6-1 and TRBJ2-3, with 12 bases aligning to TRBD2. Germline V gene sequence: CDR1 MNHNS, CDR2 SASEGT. With 6 bases clipped from V and 2 bases from J, the junction kept 15 bases outside the gene matches. This CDR3 has 19 residues. The CDR3 nucleotides are TGTGCCAGCAGAAAGGGACTAGCGGGTGGAGGCCAATTCACAGATACGCAGTATTTT. This gives the protein CASRKGLAGGGQFTDTQYF.

This clonotype was counted between two and nine times. The chain uses TRBV20-1 and TRBJ1-2; 11 bases map to TRBD1. Germline V gives CDR1 DFQATT, CDR2 SNEGSKA (reference sequence). The length of the CDR3 is 16 residues. The J segment lost 2 bases and the V segment lost 0 bases, leaving 5 bases of the junction unmatched. The CDR3 DNA reads as TGCAGTGCTAGAGAGAGGGACAGGGGGGCCAACTATGGCTACACCTTC. This gives the protein CSARERDRGANYGYTF.

A few counts support this clonotype. The chain uses TRBV2 and TRBJ2-2; D perhaps matches TRBD2 (6 bases). The CDR3 loop spans 14 amino acids. V was trimmed by 8 bases and J by 2 bases, leaving 12 bases between them. Germline V gives CDR1 SNHLY, CDR2 FYNNEI. The CDR3 DNA follows: TGTGCCAGCCTCCGGGAGAGTAACACCGGGGAGCTGTTTTTT. It codes for CASLRESNTGELFF.

In its sample, this clonotype was seen many times. The J gene is TRBJ2-1, the V gene TRBV5-1; 9 bases match TRBD2. This CDR3 contains 17 residues. The germline gives CDR1 SGHRS, CDR2 YFSETQ. Trimming took 1 base from V and 1 from J; bases not matched to a gene: 6. The CDR3 DNA reads TGCGCCAGCAGCTTGTATCGACTAGCGGCTTCCTACAATGAGCAGTTCTTC. It encodes CASSLYRLAASYNEQFF.

The table lists this clonotype with many counts. The J gene is TRBJ1-5, the V gene TRBV15; 10 bases map to TRBD1. After removal of 0 bases from V and 2 bases from J, the junction contained 7 bases not matched to a gene. The length of the CDR3 is 18 residues. Looked up from germline, CDR1 is LNHNV and CDR2 is YYDKDF (reference sequence). CDR3 DNA: TGTGCCACCAGCAGAGACCTACCAGGGACAGGGGGCAATCAGCCCCAGCATTTT. This encodes CATSRDLPGTGGNQPQHF.

This clonotype was observed a few times. The rearrangement uses TRBV20-1 and TRBJ2-2; 8 bases line up with TRBD1. CDR1 and CDR2 from the germline V gene are DFQATT and SNEGSKA (reference sequence). V dropped 3 bases and J dropped 5; count of bases not matched to a gene: 8. This CDR3 has 15 residues. The DNA of the CDR3 is TGCAGTGCTAGCGGTCAGGGGGCAGGGACCGGGGAGCTGTTTTTT. Encoded protein: CSASGQGAGTGELFF.

This rearrangement joins TRBV6-5 to TRBJ2-7; no reliable D call. Germline V gene sequence: CDR1 MNHEY, CDR2 SVGAGI. Trimming cost V 2 bases and J 0 bases, with 11 bases left between them. This CDR3 spans 15 amino acids. DNA of the CDR3: TGTGCCAGCAGTTACCGGTCGTCAGGCTCCTACGAGCAGTACTTC. Translating gives CASSYRSSGSYEQYF.

Only a few counts were recorded for this clonotype. The chain recombines TRBV7-9 with TRBJ2-1; D remains ambiguous. Germline V gives CDR1 SEHNR, CDR2 FQNEAQ (reference sequence). The CDR3 covers 15 residues. Trimming removed 2 bases at V and 9 bases at J, with 17 bases between. The CDR3 sequence is CASSLSRLGNSEQFF. The CDR3 DNA follows: TGTGCCAGCAGCTTATCCAGGCTCGGCAATAGTGAGCAGTTCTTC. The variable domain in full, with the rest retrieved from reference TRBV7-9 and TRBJ2-1, is DTGVSQNPRHKITKRGQNVTFRCDPISEHNRLYWYRQTLGQGPEFLTYFQNEAQLEKSRLLSDRFSAERPKGSFSTLEIQRTEQGDSAMYLCASSLSRLGNSEQFFGPGTRLTVL.

There are a few counts of this clonotype. V and J are TRBV15 and TRBJ2-6, with a tentative D call TRBD2 (5 bases). The CDR3 length is 17 residues. Germline CDR1 and CDR2: LNHNV and YYDKDF (reference sequence). The V and J ends lost 1 base and 2 bases respectively, with 12 bases between them. CDR3 loop: CATSRVIGNPGANVLTF. For the CDR3, the DNA is TGTGCCACCAGCAGAGTAATCGGGAATCCTGGGGCCAACGTCCTGACTTTC.